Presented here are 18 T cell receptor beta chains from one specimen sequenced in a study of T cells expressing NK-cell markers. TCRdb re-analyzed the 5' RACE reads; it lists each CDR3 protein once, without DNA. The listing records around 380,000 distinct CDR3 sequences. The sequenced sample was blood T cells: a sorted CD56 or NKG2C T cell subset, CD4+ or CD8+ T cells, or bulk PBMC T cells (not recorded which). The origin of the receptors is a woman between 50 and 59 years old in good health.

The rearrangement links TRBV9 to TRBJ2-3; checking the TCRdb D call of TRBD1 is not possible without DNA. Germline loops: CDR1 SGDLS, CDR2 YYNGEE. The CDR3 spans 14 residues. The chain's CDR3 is CASSPGQGRDTQYF.

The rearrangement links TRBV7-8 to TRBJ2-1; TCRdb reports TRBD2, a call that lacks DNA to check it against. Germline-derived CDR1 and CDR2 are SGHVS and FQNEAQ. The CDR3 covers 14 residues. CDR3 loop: CASREPGLQNEQFF.

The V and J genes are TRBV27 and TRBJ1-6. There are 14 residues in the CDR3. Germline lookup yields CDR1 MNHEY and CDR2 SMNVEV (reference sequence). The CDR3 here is CASSFRTENSPLHF.

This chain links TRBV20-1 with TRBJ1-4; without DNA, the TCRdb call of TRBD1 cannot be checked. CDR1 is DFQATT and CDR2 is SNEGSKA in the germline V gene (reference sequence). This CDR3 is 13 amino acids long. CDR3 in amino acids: CSAETGGNEKLFF.

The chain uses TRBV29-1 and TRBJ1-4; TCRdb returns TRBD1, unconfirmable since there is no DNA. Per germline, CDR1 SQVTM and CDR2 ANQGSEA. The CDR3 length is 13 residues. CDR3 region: CSVRQGASEKLFF. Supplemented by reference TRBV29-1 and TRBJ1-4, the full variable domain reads SAVISQKPSRDICQRGTSLTIQCQVDSQVTMMFWYRQQPGQSLTLIATANQGSEATYESGFVIDKFPISRPNLTFSTLTVSNMSPEDSSIYLCSVRQGASEKLFFGSGTQLSVL.

CDR3 sequence reads: CASSHASPRNTEAFF. The chain links TRBV12-3 or TRBV12-4 to TRBJ1-1. CDR3 length equals 15 residues.

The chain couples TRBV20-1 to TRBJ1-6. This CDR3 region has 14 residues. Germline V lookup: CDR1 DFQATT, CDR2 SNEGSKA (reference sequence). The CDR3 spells CSASVGARGSPLHF.

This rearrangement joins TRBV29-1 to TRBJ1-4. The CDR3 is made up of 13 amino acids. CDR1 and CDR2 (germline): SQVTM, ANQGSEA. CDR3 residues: CSVGDSRNEKLFF.

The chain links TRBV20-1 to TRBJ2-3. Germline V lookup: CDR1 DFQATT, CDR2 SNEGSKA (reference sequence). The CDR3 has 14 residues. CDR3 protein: CSASPLSSTDTQYF.

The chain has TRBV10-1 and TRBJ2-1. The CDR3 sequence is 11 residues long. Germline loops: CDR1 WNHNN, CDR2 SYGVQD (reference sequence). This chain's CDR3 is CATGLDNEQFF.

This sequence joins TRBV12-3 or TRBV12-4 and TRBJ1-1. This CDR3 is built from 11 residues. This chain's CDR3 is CASSLRGKAFF.

The CDR3 sequence: CAWSSGTGKSDDTQYF. The chain carries TRBV30 and TRBJ2-3; TCRdb indicates TRBD1, and absent DNA this call remains unverified. Germline loops: CDR1 GTSNPN, CDR2 SVGIG (reference sequence). CDR3 length: 16 amino acids. Full variable domain (missing parts from reference TRBV30 and TRBJ2-3): SQTIHQWPATLVQPVGSPLSLECTVEGTSNPNLYWYRQAAGRGLQLLFYSVGIGQISSEVPQNLSASRPQDRQFILSSKKLLLSDSGFYLCAWSSGTGKSDDTQYFGPGTRLTVL.

CDR3 in amino acids: CASSLRDSGNTIYF. This rearrangement joins TRBV5-1 to TRBJ1-3; TCRdb gives TRBD1 as the D gene, but with no DNA this cannot be confirmed. There are 14 residues in the CDR3. The germline V gene has CDR1 SGHRS and CDR2 YFSETQ.

The CDR3 reads CASSLWSSSGTGGNEQFF. This chain uses TRBV5-1 with TRBJ2-1; the TRBD1 assignment by TCRdb is unverifiable without DNA. CDR3 length equals 18 residues. The germline gives CDR1 SGHRS, CDR2 YFSETQ. The full variable domain, its missing parts supplied by reference TRBV5-1 and TRBJ2-1, is KAGVTQTPRYLIKTRGQQVTLSCSPISGHRSVSWYQQTPGQGLQFLFEYFSETQRNKGNFPGRFSGRQFSNSRSEMNVSTLELGDSALYLCASSLWSSSGTGGNEQFFGPGTRLTVL.

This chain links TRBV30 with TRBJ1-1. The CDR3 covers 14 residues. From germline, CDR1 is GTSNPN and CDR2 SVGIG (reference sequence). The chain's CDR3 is CAWSEAGGGTEAFF.

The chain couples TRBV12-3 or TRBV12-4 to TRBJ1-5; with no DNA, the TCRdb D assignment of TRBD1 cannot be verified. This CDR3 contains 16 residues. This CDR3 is CASSGNRGWGNQPQHF.

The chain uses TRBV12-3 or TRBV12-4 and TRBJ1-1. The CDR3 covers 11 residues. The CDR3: CASRRTDIVFF.

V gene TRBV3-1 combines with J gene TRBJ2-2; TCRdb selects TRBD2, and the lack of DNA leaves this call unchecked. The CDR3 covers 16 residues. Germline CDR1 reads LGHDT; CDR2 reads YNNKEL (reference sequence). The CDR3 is CASSQSGITNTGELFF.